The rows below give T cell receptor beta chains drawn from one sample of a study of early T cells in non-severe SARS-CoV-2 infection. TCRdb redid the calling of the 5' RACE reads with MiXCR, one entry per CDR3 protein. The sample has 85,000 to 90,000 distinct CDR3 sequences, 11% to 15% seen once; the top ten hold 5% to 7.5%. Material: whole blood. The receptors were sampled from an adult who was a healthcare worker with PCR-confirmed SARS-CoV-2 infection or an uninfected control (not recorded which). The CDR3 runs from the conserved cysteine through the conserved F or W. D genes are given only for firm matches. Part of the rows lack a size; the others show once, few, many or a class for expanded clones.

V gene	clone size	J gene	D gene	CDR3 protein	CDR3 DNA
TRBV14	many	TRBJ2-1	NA	CASSLRLGGSNEQFF	TGTGCCAGCAGCCTCCGACTAGGGGGATCCAATGAGCAGTTCTTC
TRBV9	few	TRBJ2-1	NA	CASSLNWRNEQFF	TGTGCCAGCAGCCTAAATTGGCGGAATGAGCAGTTCTTC
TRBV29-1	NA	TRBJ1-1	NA	CSVEGADTEAFF	TGCAGCGTTGAGGGGGCTGACACTGAAGCTTTCTTT
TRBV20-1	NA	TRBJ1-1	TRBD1	CSAPRTGGTEAFF	TGCAGTGCTCCCCGGACAGGGGGCACTGAAGCTTTCTTT
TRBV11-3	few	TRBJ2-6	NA	CASSPTVSGANVLTF	TGTGCCAGCAGTCCCACAGTCTCTGGGGCCAACGTCCTGACTTTC
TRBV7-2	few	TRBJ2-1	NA	CAIQQGGLYNEQFF	TGTGCCATCCAACAGGGGGGGTTATACAATGAGCAGTTCTTC
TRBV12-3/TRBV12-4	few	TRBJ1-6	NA	CASSYRQSYNSPLHF	TGTGCCAGCAGTTACCGACAGAGCTATAATTCACCCCTCCACTTT
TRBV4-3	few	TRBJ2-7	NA	CASSQEYGYSPYEQYF	TGCGCCAGCAGCCAAGAGTACGGGTACAGCCCATACGAGCAGTACTTC
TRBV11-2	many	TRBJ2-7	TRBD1	CASSLDQGADEQYF	TGTGCCAGCAGCTTAGACCAGGGGGCGGACGAGCAGTACTTC
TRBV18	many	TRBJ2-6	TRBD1	CASSPRDRGSGANVLTF	TGTGCCAGCTCACCACGGGACAGGGGCTCTGGGGCCAACGTCCTGACTTTC
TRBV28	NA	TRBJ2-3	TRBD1	CPSRTLTGRTDTQYF	TGTCCCAGCAGAACTTTGACAGGGAGAACAGATACGCAGTATTTT
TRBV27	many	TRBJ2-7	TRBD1	CASTFRPSGGYEQYF	TGTGCCAGCACTTTCCGCCCCTCAGGGGGCTACGAGCAGTACTTC
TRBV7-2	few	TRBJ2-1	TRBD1	CASSLVVVTGGAYNEQFF	TGTGCCAGCAGCTTAGTAGTGGTGACAGGGGGCGCTTACAATGAGCAGTTCTTC
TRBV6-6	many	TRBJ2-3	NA	CAARENYYTDTQYF	TGTGCAGCAAGGGAGAACTACTACACAGATACGCAGTATTTT
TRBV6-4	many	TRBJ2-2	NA	CASSGLNTGELFF	TGTGCCAGCAGTGGGCTTAACACCGGGGAGCTGTTTTTT
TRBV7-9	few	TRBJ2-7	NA	CASSFPDHYEQYF	TGTGCCAGCAGCTTCCCCGACCACTACGAGCAGTACTTC
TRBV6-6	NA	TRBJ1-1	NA	CASSYNDNTEAFF	TGTGCCAGCAGTTACAATGACAACACTGAAGCTTTCTTT
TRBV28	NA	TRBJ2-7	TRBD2	CATLGGVSSYEQYF	TGTGCCACCTTGGGGGGGGTGAGCTCCTACGAGCAGTACTTC
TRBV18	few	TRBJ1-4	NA	CASSPRGRAEGGKLFF	TGTGCCAGCTCACCACGGGGCAGGGCCGAAGGCGGAAAACTGTTTTTT
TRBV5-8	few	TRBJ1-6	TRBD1	CASSRTGSSPLHF	TGTGCCAGCAGCCGGACAGGGAGCTCACCCCTCCACTTT
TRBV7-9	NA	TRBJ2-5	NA	CASSFFNRKETQYF	TGTGCCAGCAGCTTTTTTAACAGGAAAGAGACCCAGTACTTC
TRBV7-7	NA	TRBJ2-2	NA	CASSLGSGNTGELFF	TGTGCTAGCAGCTTGGGCTCGGGGAACACCGGGGAGCTGTTTTTT
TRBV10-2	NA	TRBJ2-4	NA	CASKERATAKNIQYF	TGCGCCAGCAAGGAACGGGCCACCGCCAAAAACATTCAGTACTTC
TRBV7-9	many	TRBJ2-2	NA	CASSLGQNPTGELFF	TGTGCCAGCAGCTTAGGACAGAACCCCACCGGGGAGCTGTTTTTT
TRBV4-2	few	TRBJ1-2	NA	CASSQDPQTYGYTF	TGTGCCAGCAGCCAAGATCCACAGACCTATGGCTACACCTTC
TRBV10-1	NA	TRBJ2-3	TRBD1	CASSETLGQGSNTQYF	TGCGCCAGCAGTGAGACCCTAGGACAGGGGTCAAATACGCAGTATTTT
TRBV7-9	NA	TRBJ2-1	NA	CASSSVSPGNEQFF	TGTGCCAGCAGCTCGGTCTCACCGGGCAATGAGCAGTTCTTC
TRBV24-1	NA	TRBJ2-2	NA	CATSDPTGRRTGELFF	TGTGCCACCAGTGATCCGACAGGGAGGCGAACCGGGGAGCTGTTTTTT
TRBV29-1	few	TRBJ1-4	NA	CSVETAGAGKKLFF	TGCAGCGTTGAAACGGCAGGGGCGGGCAAAAAACTGTTTTTT
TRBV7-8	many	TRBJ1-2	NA	CASSLGTGEQGYTF	TGTGCCAGCAGCTTAGGGACGGGGGAGCAGGGCTACACCTTC
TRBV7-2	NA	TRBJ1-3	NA	CASSSQTGSGNTIYF	TGTGCCAGCAGCTCGCAGACAGGCTCTGGAAACACCATATATTTT
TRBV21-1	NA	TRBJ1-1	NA	CASSNGGTEAFF	TGTGCCAGCAGCAACGGGGGCACTGAAGCTTTCTTT
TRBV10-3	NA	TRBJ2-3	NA	CAITREPLRDTQYF	TGTGCCATCACTCGGGAACCCCTTCGAGATACGCAGTATTTT
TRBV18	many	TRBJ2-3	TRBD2	CASSVTSGGSTDTQYF	TGTGCCAGCTCAGTAACTAGCGGGGGCAGCACAGATACGCAGTATTTT
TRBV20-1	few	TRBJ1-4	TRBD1	CSARPPRGRTNEKLFF	TGCAGTGCTAGACCCCCCAGGGGGCGAACTAATGAAAAACTGTTTTTT
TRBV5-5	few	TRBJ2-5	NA	CASSLRSGQETQYF	TGTGCCAGCAGCTTACGATCGGGGCAAGAGACCCAGTACTTC
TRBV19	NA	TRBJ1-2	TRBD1	CASSVQGIGDYGYTF	TGTGCCAGTAGTGTACAGGGGATTGGTGACTATGGCTACACCTTC
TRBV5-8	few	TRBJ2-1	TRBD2	CASSRLAGRNEQFF	TGTGCCAGCAGCCGACTAGCGGGGAGGAATGAGCAGTTCTTC
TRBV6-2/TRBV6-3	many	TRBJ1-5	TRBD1	CASSYPGQGYSNQPQHF	TGTGCCAGCAGTTACCCGGGACAGGGTTATAGCAATCAGCCCCAGCATTTT
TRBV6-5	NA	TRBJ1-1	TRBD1	CASSYWYRGQRRAFF	TGTGCCAGCAGTTACTGGTACAGGGGGCAACGAAGAGCTTTCTTT
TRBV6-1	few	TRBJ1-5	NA	CASSEAPAQHF	TGTGCCAGCAGTGAAGCCCCAGCCCAGCATTTT
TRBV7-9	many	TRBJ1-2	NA	CASSFRGDFYGYTF	TGTGCCAGCAGCTTCAGAGGGGACTTCTATGGCTACACCTTC
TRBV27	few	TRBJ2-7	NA	CASSLGAEQYF	TGTGCCAGCAGTTTGGGGGCCGAGCAGTACTTC
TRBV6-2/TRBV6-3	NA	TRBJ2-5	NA	CASIEDFPTRETRYF	TGTGCCAGCATTGAAGACTTTCCGACAAGAGAGACCCGGTACTTC
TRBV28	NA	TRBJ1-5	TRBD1	CASSGTGGSYSNQPQHF	TGTGCCAGCAGCGGGACAGGGGGCAGTTATAGCAATCAGCCCCAGCATTTT
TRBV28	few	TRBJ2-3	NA	CASSRYNWDQRTDTQYF	TGTGCCAGCAGCAGGTACAACTGGGACCAACGCACAGATACGCAGTATTTT
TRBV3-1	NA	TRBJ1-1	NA	CAYSRFSGMGNTEAFF	TGTGCCTACAGCAGGTTCTCAGGCATGGGGAACACTGAAGCTTTCTTT
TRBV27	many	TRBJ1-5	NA	CASNTSFPVRPQHF	TGTGCCAGCAATACAAGCTTCCCAGTTCGACCCCAGCATTTT
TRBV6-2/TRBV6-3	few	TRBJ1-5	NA	CASSYFRDRPQHF	TGTGCCAGCAGTTATTTTAGGGATAGGCCCCAGCATTTT
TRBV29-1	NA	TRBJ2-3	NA	CSGEYTDTQYF	TGCAGCGGGGAGTATACAGATACGCAGTATTTT
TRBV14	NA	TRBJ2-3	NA	CASSQEASPITDTQYF	TGTGCCAGCAGCCAGGAAGCTTCTCCCATCACAGATACGCAGTATTTT